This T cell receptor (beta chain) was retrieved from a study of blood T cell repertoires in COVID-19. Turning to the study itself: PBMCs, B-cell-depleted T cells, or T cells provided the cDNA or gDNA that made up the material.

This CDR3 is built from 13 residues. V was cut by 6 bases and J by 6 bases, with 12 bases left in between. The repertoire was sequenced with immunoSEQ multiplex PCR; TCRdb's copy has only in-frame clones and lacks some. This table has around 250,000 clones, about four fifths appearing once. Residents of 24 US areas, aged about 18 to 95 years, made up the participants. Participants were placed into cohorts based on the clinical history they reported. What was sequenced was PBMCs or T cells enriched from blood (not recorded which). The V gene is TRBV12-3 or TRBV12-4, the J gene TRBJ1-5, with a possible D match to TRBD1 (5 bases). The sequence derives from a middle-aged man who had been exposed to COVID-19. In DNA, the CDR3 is TGTGCCAGCAGCTTACAAAGGGGTCAGCCCCAGCATTTT. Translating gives CASSLQRGQPQHF.